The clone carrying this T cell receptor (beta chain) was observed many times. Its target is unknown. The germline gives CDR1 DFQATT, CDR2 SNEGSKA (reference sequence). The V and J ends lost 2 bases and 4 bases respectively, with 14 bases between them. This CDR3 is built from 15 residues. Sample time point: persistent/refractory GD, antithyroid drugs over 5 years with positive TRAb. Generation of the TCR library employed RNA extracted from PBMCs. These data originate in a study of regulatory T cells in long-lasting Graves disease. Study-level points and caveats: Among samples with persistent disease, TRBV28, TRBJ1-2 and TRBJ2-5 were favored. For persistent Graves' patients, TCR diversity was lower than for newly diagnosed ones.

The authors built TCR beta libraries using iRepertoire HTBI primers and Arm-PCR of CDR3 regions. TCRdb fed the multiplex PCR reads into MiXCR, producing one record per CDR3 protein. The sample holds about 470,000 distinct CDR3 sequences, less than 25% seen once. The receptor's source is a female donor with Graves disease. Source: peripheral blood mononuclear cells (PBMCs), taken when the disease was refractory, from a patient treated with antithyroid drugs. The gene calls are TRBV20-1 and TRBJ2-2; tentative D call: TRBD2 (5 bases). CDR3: CSARPAGISTGELFF. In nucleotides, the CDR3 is TGCAGTGCTAGACCCGCCGGGATCAGCACCGGGGAGCTGTTTTTT.